This T cell receptor (beta chain) was captured by sequencing in a study of T cells after yellow fever vaccination (dated by TCRdb to between 2017 and 2020). About the investigation overall: Libraries from fractions with low cell numbers were prepared with the SMART-Seq v4 Ultra Low Input RNA kit. Two healthy male donors, one aged 18 to 29 and one aged 30 to 40 years, made up the cohort. Blood was collected at multiple timepoints before and after primary and secondary immunization, and bulk PBMC replicates and cell subsets were isolated. To follow T-cell clones before and after both primary and booster YFV17D yellow fever vaccination, bulk TCR alpha and beta repertoires underwent longitudinal sequencing.

TCR cDNA was made using 5'RACE template switching, a step that added a universal primer site and unique molecular identifiers. Priming of cDNA synthesis was performed from both the TCR alpha and TCR beta constant segments. Two PCR steps were used to amplify libraries, with sample barcodes and sequencing adapters being added in the second step. Libraries were sequenced on Illumina HiSeq 2500 (2x100 bp) or NovaSeq (2x150 bp). The source study handled its data this way. MIGEC was used to demultiplex reads and collapse the reads into UMI consensus sequences, and MiXCR was used for V(D)J alignment. Using edgeR on replicate PBMC samples, clonotypes were called vaccine-responding if FDR was below 0.01 and the log2 fold change was above 5 up to day 15. CD4 or CD8 identity was assigned to each bulk clonotype according to whether the clonotype was present at higher abundance in the sequenced CD4 repertoire or the sequenced CD8 repertoire. TCRdb reprocessing: public reads trimmed at Q25 with fastp, clones called with MiXCR, in-frame beta chains kept. Each CDR3 protein appears once, grouped with its most common genes and DNA. The V and J calls and clone size are TCRdb's, not the authors'. The sample data list 450,000 to 650,000 distinct CDR3 sequences, and around an eighth of these were observed just once. The top ten hold around 15% of the sample.

As regards this clonotype: Its antigen has not been determined. Base qualities are missing; no much larger clone stands one base away.

What the research found in general, with its limitations: Because abundant contaminating clonotypes from the bulk population could be contained in FACS-sorted repertoires, computational filtering was required. Because the study included only a couple of donors, the extent to which the findings can be generalized is limited. The secondary T-cell response was weaker than the primary response but faster, peaking on day 5 instead of day 15. Most clones expanded after primary vaccination (around 96% of CD4 and 88% of CD8) were re-detected after the booster, suggesting that broad memory maintenance occurred. A small fraction of clonotypes showed up in both the CD4 and CD8 compartments, probably as a result of convergent recombination.

For CDR1 and CDR2, the germline V gene (reference sequence) lists DFQATT and SNEGSKA. The CDR3 spans 12 residues, from the cysteine through the phenylalanine. Left in the record is the CDR3 DNA by itself, 36 bases read in frame from the first base. The germline V end is reduced by 5 bases and the J end by 4 bases; junction bases left unmatched: 2. What this sample's treatment or condition label stands for: live attenuated yellow fever vaccine strain. At each blood-draw timepoint, two biological replicates of bulk PBMCs were obtained. PBMCs were isolated from peripheral blood using a standard Ficoll-Paque protocol. TriZol was used to extract RNA from bulk PBMCs, from CD4 and CD8 fractions, and from dextramer-positive and dextramer-negative fractions.

This specimen consisted of PBMCs, obtained on the day of the yellow fever booster vaccination. The V gene is TRBV20-1 and the J gene is TRBJ2-7, and TRBD1 aligns with 10 junction nucleotides. The TCR originated in a man aged 30-40 years who received the YFV17D yellow fever vaccine. The DNA sequence follows: TGCAGTGCTGTGGGACAGGGGTACGAGCAGTACTTC. The resulting protein is CSAVGQGYEQYF.